This T cell receptor (beta chain) was captured in a study of radiotherapy plus CTLA-4 blockade in lung cancer. V was trimmed by 3 bases and J by 7 bases, leaving 10 bases between them. Germline V gene lookup returns CDR1 KGHSH and CDR2 LQKENI. This CDR3 region has 12 residues. Study outcomes and limitations: Radiotherapy was combined with ipilimumab, and tumor-derived TCR clones then expanded in blood.

A word on this clone: Its antigen is unknown.

Data came from immunoSEQ multiplex PCR; TCRdb stores just in-frame clones and leaves some out. The sample consists of 50,000 to 65,000 clones, roughly 77% of them appearing once. The sequence came from a human donor with non-small cell lung cancer whose response to radiotherapy plus ipilimumab could not be evaluated. This chain joins TRBV18 and TRBJ2-7; D remains ambiguous. Sample: peripheral blood, taken from a patient treated with radiotherapy plus ipilimumab. CDR3 nucleotides: TGTGCCAGCTCACCTATGAGCCTAGAGCAGTACTTC. It encodes CASSPMSLEQYF.